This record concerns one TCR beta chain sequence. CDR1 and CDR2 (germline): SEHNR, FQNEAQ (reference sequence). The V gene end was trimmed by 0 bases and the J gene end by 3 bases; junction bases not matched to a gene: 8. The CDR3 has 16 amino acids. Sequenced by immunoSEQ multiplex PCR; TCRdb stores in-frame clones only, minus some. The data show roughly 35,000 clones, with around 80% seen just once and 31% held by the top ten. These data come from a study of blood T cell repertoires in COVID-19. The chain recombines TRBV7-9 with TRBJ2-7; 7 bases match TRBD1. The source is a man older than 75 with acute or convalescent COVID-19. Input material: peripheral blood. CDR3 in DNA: TGTGCCAGCAGCTTAGCCGGGGCAGGGGGAAACTACGAGCAGTACTTC. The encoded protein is CASSLAGAGGNYEQYF.